This entry describes one T cell receptor (beta chain). The source of the sample is a study of cytomegalovirus exposure and HLA in healthy donors. The germline gives CDR1 SNHLY, CDR2 FYNNEI. The CDR3 is 16 residues long. Trimming cost V 9 bases and J 0 bases, with 18 bases left between them. PCR amplification relied on 60 Vbeta primers (plus 13 Jbeta primers). The protocol was immunoSEQ multiplex PCR, while the TCRdb copy is restricted to in-frame clones and leaves out a portion. The table has approximately 92,000 clones, roughly 80% seen once; the top ten hold roughly 1.2%. This receptor was taken from a girl aged 2 to 9 in good health and CMV-seropositive. V usage is TRBV2 and J usage is TRBJ1-3; D is possibly TRBD1 (5 bases). The specimen sequenced was PBMCs. The CDR3 reads CASSRGGPISGNTIYF. CDR3 bases: TGTGCCAGTTCTCGCGGGGGACCGATCTCTGGAAACACCATATATTTT. The whole variable domain, remainder taken from reference TRBV2 and TRBJ1-3, is EPEVTQTPSHQVTQMGQEVILRCVPISNHLYFYWYRQILGQKVEFLVSFYNNEISEKSEIFDDQFSVERPDGSNFTLKIRSTKLEDSAMYFCASSRGGPISGNTIYFGEGSWLTVV.